Shown below are 21 T cell receptor beta chains from a single sample sequenced in a study of blood T cell repertoires in COVID-19. Method: immunoSEQ multiplex PCR; TCRdb's copy keeps in-frame clones and lacks some. This table has about 480,000 clones, 89% appearing once. The material sequenced was peripheral blood. The receptor set was obtained from a man aged 18 to 30 with COVID-19, enrolled during active disease.

The V call is TRBV27, the J call TRBJ2-1, with TRBD2 identical over 7 bases. V was pared by 7 bases and J by 2 bases, with 8 bases of the junction left unmatched. Germline assignment: CDR1 MNHEY and CDR2 SMNVEV (reference sequence). This CDR3 contains 15 residues. CDR3 loop: CASTFGSGAYNEQFF. As DNA, the CDR3 is TGTGCCAGCACCTTTGGCAGCGGGGCCTACAATGAGCAGTTCTTC.

The genes are TRBV3-1 (or the pseudogene TRBV3-2) and TRBJ2-3, with 11 positions matching TRBD2. The CDR3 contains 19 residues. Per germline, CDR1 LGHDT and CDR2 YNNKEL (reference sequence). V lost 0 bases, J lost 2 bases, and 10 bases stayed unmatched. The CDR3 region is CASSQDRGIAGGSTDTQYF. CDR3 sequence (DNA): TGTGCCAGCAGCCAAGATCGAGGGATAGCGGGGGGGTCCACAGATACGCAGTATTTT.

Concerning this clone: At the DNA level, this CDR3 is encoded by other sequences in the same sample as well. V and J are TRBV18 and TRBJ2-5; perhaps TRBD2 as D (5 bases). Germline CDR1 and CDR2: KGHSH and LQKENI. The CDR3 loop spans 13 amino acids. V was cut by 6 bases and J by 2 bases, with 10 bases left in between. DNA of the CDR3: TGTGCCAGCTCCCCCGGGGTTCAAGAGACCCAGTACTTC. Residues: CASSPGVQETQYF. The whole variable domain, remainder taken from reference TRBV18 and TRBJ2-5, is NAGVMQNPRHLVRRRGQEARLRCSPMKGHSHVYWYRQLPEEGLKFMVYLQKENIIDESGMPKERFSAEFPKEGPSILRIQQVVRGDSAAYFCASSPGVQETQYFGPGTRLLVL.

The V gene is TRBV7-2, the J gene TRBJ2-5, with D unclear. V shed 8 bases and J shed 1 base, with 11 bases lying between them. In germline, CDR1 is SGHTA, CDR2 FQGNSA. The CDR3 has 13 residues. CDR3 in DNA: TGTGCCAGCTGCGCGGAAAGCCAAGAGACCCAGTACTTC. Amino acids: CASCAESQETQYF.

J is TRBJ2-7 and V is TRBV7-9; D is undetermined. Germline CDR1 SEHNR, CDR2 FQNEAQ (reference sequence). Deletions cut 1 base from V and 3 bases from J, with 7 bases between. CDR3 size: 13 residues. CDR3 coding DNA: TGTGCCAGCAGCTTAGGGCCGGGCTACGAGCAGTACTTC. Protein product: CASSLGPGYEQYF.

The V and J genes are TRBV6-1 and TRBJ1-2; D unresolved. The CDR3 loop spans 12 amino acids. Germline V CDR1 and CDR2: MNHNS, SASEGT. V was pared by 3 bases and J by 4 bases, with 6 bases between. CDR3 bases: TGTGCCAGCAGTGAGCCCGGCTATGGCTACACCTTC. The encoded protein is CASSEPGYGYTF.

The genes are TRBV19 and TRBJ2-7; the match to TRBD1 covers 10 bases. Germline CDR1 is LNHDA and CDR2 is SQIVND (reference sequence). V gave up 3 bases and J gave up 2 bases; unmatched junction bases: 4. This CDR3 has 15 amino acids. CDR3 DNA: TGTGCCAGTAGTATTGGGGGACAGGGGACCTACGAGCAGTACTTC. Residues: CASSIGGQGTYEQYF. The full variable domain, completed using reference TRBV19 and TRBJ2-7, is DGGITQSPKYLFRKEGQNVTLSCEQNLNHDAMYWYRQDPGQGLRLIYYSQIVNDFQKGDIAEGYSVSREKKESFPLTVTSAQKNPTAFYLCASSIGGQGTYEQYFGPGTRLTVT.

This clone was recorded only once. The chain has TRBV19 and TRBJ2-7, with 10 positions matching TRBD1. CDR3 length equals 16 residues. J was trimmed by 0 bases and V by 1 base; bases with no gene match: 3. Germline lookup yields CDR1 LNHDA and CDR2 SQIVND (reference sequence). CDR3 nucleotides: TGTGCCAGTAGTATAGGCGGACAGGGGGTCTCCTACGAGCAGTACTTC. It codes for CASSIGGQGVSYEQYF.

The J gene is TRBJ2-7, the V gene TRBV2, with TRBD1 matching over 7 bases. V gave up 3 bases and J gave up 2 bases; unmatched junction bases: 7. CDR1 is SNHLY, CDR2 FYNNEI, per germline. The CDR3 sequence is 15 residues long. The DNA of the CDR3 is TGTGCCAGCAGTGATAACAGGGGCTTCACCTACGAGCAGTACTTC. As protein: CASSDNRGFTYEQYF.

The CDR3 reads CASSTGRGWGNTEAFF. The CDR3 nucleotides read TGTGCCAGCAGTACAGGGAGAGGTTGGGGGAACACTGAAGCTTTCTTT. This chain joins TRBV28 and TRBJ1-1, with a tentative D call TRBD1 (6 bases). V lost 5 bases, J lost 1 base, and 17 bases lay in between. Germline V lookup: CDR1 MDHEN, CDR2 SYDVKM. There are 16 residues in the CDR3.

The chain recombines TRBV4-2 with TRBJ2-4, with D perhaps TRBD2 (6 bases). CDR3 length: 15 amino acids. In germline, CDR1 is LGHNA, CDR2 YNFKEQ. The V gene lost 0 bases and the J gene lost 5 bases, with 11 bases spanning the gap. This chain's CDR3 is CASSQDSWGENIQYF. CDR3 sequence (DNA): TGTGCCAGCAGCCAAGACAGTTGGGGGGAAAACATTCAGTACTTC.

The chain has TRBV5-5 and TRBJ1-1; D is unclear. The CDR3 is 13 residues long. The germline V gene has CDR1 SGHKS and CDR2 YYEKEE (reference sequence). V was cut by 4 bases and J by 5 bases, with 12 bases left in between. CDR3 protein: CASSLVGRTEAFF. The CDR3 region has the DNA TGTGCCAGCAGCCTAGTGGGGAGGACTGAAGCTTTCTTT.

This sequence joins TRBV5-4 and TRBJ1-5, with D perhaps matching TRBD1 (5 bases). Germline-derived CDR1 and CDR2 are SGHNT and YYREEE (reference sequence). Trimming took off 0 bases at V and 5 bases at J, with 6 bases between the two ends. The CDR3 spans 13 residues. Here the CDR3 reads CASSLDRYQPQHF. The CDR3 coding sequence is TGTGCCAGCAGCTTGGACAGGTATCAGCCCCAGCATTTT.

V gene TRBV6-5 combines with J gene TRBJ1-2; D gene uncertain. CDR1 is MNHEY and CDR2 is SVGAGI in the germline V gene. The CDR3 length is 13 residues. V was cut by 2 bases and J by 7 bases, with 11 bases left in between. CDR3 sequence reads: CASSYPRGGGYTF. For the CDR3, the DNA is TGTGCCAGCAGTTACCCCCGCGGAGGTGGCTACACCTTC.

This chain joins TRBV7-8 and TRBJ1-1; D uncertain. The CDR3 loop spans 14 amino acids. Germline V gene sequence: CDR1 SGHVS, CDR2 FQNEAQ. The germline V and J ends were trimmed by 1 base and 1 base, with 7 bases remaining between them. CDR3 bases: TGTGCCAGCAGCTTAGAGGAGGGGAACACTGAAGCTTTCTTT. Its protein product is CASSLEEGNTEAFF. The full variable domain, completed using reference TRBV7-8 and TRBJ1-1, is GAGVSQSPRYKVAKRGQDVALRCDPISGHVSLFWYQQALGQGPEFLTYFQNEAQLDKSGLPSDRFFAERPEGSVSTLKIQRTQQEDSAVYLCASSLEEGNTEAFFGQGTRLTVV.

The V gene is TRBV7-2, the J gene TRBJ2-1, with D unresolved. This CDR3 spans 13 amino acids. The V gene lost 6 bases and the J gene lost 0 bases, with 6 bases spanning the gap. The germline V gene has CDR1 SGHTA and CDR2 FQGNSA. As DNA, the CDR3 is TGTGCCAGCAGTACAAGCTCCTACAATGAGCAGTTCTTC. The encoded protein is CASSTSSYNEQFF. The whole variable domain, filled in from reference TRBV7-2 and TRBJ2-1, reads GAGVSQSPSNKVTEKGKDVELRCDPISGHTALYWYRQSLGQGLEFLIYFQGNSAPDKSGLPSDRFSAERTGGSVSTLTIQRTQQEDSAVYLCASSTSSYNEQFFGPGTRLTVL.

The J gene is TRBJ2-3, the V gene TRBV6-5; 8 bases align to TRBD2. The length of the CDR3 is 14 residues. V was pared by 2 bases and J by 6 bases, with 4 bases of the junction left unmatched. CDR1 MNHEY and CDR2 SVGAGI come from the germline V gene. CDR3 amino acids: CASSYHRLADTQYF. The DNA for the CDR3 is TGTGCCAGCAGTTACCACAGACTAGCGGATACGCAGTATTTT.

The chain uses TRBV5-1 and TRBJ2-7; 13 bases line up with TRBD2. J lost 3 bases, V lost 4 bases, and 7 bases had no gene match. The CDR3 runs 16 residues. CDR1 is SGHRS and CDR2 is YFSETQ in the germline V gene. CDR3 protein: CASSTTSGGADYEQYF. CDR3 bases: TGCGCCAGCAGCACCACTAGCGGGGGGGCCGACTACGAGCAGTACTTC.

The chain couples TRBV9 to TRBJ1-5; D is unclear. Germline lookup yields CDR1 SGDLS and CDR2 YYNGEE. This CDR3 spans 13 amino acids. Deletions cut 4 bases from V and 6 bases from J, with 11 bases between. The CDR3 DNA reads as TGTGCCAGCAGCCCCAACCCAGGTCAGCCCCAGCATTTT. Residues: CASSPNPGQPQHF.

V gene TRBV2 combines with J gene TRBJ2-7, with 7 bases matching TRBD2. The germline V gene encodes CDR1 SNHLY and CDR2 FYNNEI. V was pared by 8 bases and J by 0 bases, with 7 bases of the junction left unmatched. This CDR3 has 14 amino acids. CDR3 DNA: TGTGCCAGCCGTCAAGGCGGGGGCTCCTACGAGCAGTACTTC. Protein product: CASRQGGGSYEQYF. The entire variable domain, with the rest obtained from reference TRBV2 and TRBJ2-7, is as follows: EPEVTQTPSHQVTQMGQEVILRCVPISNHLYFYWYRQILGQKVEFLVSFYNNEISEKSEIFDDQFSVERPDGSNFTLKIRSTKLEDSAMYFCASRQGGGSYEQYFGPGTRLTVT.

This clone came up a few times. The chain carries TRBV6-6 and TRBJ1-5; the D is unclear. The germline CDR1 and CDR2 sequences are MNHNY and SVGAGI (reference sequence). V was clipped by 8 bases and J by 5 bases, with 10 bases between them. The CDR3 is made up of 12 amino acids. The CDR3 DNA is TGTGCCAGCGGGCAGCCCGATCAGCCCCAGCATTTT. It is translated as CASGQPDQPQHF.